This entry describes one T cell receptor (beta chain). Its cognate antigen is unknown. The V gene's germline CDR1 is SGHDT and CDR2 YYEEEE. The CDR3 is made up of 14 amino acids. V was trimmed by 4 bases and J by 3 bases, leaving 13 bases between them. TCRdb re-called the reads with MiXCR, one entry per CDR3 protein. Of fewer than 200,000 distinct CDR3 sequences listed, 15% to 20% are singletons. These data originate in a study of T cell repertoires in cytomegalovirus infection. Study-level information: Public TCR beta signatures marked donors with CMV infection and the matching HLA.

Study-level points and caveats: Ex vivo responses were dominated by HLA-C-restricted CMV-specific TCR beta clonotypes. Accumulated public TCR beta family frequency recognized individuals carrying CMV together with the relevant HLA.

The chain has TRBV5-6 and TRBJ1-1; D unresolved. The clonotype comes from a human donor in good health (CMV status not recorded). Some clones in this sample may be carry-over from other donors' samples. The source material was PBMCs. The CDR3 protein is CASSPRGGYTEAFF. CDR3 in DNA: TGTGCCAGCAGCCCTAGAGGCGGTTACACTGAAGCTTTCTTT.